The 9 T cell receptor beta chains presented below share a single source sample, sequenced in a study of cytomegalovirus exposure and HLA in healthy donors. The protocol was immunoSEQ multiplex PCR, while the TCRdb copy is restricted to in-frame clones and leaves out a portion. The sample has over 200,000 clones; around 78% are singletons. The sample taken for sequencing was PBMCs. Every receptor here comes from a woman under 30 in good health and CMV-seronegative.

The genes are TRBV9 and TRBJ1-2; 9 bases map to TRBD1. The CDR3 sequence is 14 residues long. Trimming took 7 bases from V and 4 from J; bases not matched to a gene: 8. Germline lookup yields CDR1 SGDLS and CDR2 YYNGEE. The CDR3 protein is CASQPGQGFYGYTF. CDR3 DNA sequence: TGTGCCAGCCAGCCTGGACAGGGGTTCTATGGCTACACCTTC. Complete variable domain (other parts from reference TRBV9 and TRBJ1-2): DSGVTQTPKHLITATGQRVTLRCSPRSGDLSVYWYQQSLDQGLQFLIQYYNGEERAKGNILERFSAQQFPDLHSELNLSSLELGDSALYFCASQPGQGFYGYTFGSGTRLTVV.

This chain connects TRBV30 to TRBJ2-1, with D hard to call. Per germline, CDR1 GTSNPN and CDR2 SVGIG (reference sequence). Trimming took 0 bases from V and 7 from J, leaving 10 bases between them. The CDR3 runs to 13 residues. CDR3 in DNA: TGTGCCTGGAGTGTCGGTGTGGTAAATGAGCAGTTCTTC. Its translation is CAWSVGVVNEQFF.

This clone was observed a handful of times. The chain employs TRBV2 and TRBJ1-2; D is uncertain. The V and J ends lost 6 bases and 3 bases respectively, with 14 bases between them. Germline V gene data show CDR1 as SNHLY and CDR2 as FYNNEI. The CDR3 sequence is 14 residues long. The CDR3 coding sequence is TGTGCCAGCAGCGCCGTAGGCTCCCACTATGGCTACACCTTC. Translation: CASSAVGSHYGYTF.

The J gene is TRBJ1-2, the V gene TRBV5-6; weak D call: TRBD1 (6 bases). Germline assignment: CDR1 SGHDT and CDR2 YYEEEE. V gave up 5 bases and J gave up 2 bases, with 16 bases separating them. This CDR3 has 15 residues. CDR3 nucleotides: TGTGCCAGCAGACGGCGGGGGCAGGTCAACTATGGCTACACCTTC. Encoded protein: CASRRRGQVNYGYTF.

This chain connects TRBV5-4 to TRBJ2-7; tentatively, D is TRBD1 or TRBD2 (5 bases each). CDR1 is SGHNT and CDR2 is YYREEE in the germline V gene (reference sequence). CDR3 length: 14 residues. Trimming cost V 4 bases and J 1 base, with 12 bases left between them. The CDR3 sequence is CASSQGTGSYEQYF. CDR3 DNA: TGTGCCAGCAGCCAAGGGACGGGATCCTACGAGCAGTACTTC.

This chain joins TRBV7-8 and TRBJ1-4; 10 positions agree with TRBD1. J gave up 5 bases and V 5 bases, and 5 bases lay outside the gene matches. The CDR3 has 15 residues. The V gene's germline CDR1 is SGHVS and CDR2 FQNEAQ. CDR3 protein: CASSRKDRGNEKLFF. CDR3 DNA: TGTGCCAGCAGCCGTAAGGACAGGGGGAATGAAAAACTGTTTTTT.

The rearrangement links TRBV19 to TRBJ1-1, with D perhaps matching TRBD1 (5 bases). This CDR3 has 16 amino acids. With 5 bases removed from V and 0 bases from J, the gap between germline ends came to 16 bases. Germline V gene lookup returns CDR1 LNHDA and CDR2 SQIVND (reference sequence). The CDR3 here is CASSVEGSPLNTEAFF. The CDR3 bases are TGTGCCAGTAGTGTCGAGGGGAGTCCTTTGAACACTGAAGCTTTCTTT.

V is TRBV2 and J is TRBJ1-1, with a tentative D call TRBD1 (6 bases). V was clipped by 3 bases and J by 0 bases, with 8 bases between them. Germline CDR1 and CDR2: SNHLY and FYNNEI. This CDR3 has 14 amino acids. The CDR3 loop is CASSEQGMNTEAFF. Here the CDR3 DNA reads TGTGCCAGCAGTGAGCAGGGGATGAACACTGAAGCTTTCTTT.

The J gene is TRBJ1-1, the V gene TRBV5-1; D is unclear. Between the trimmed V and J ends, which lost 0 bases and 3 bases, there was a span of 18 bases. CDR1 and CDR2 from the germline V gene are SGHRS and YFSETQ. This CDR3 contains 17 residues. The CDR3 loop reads CASSLGESGRRHTEAFF. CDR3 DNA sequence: TGCGCCAGCAGCTTGGGTGAGTCTGGCAGGAGACACACTGAAGCTTTCTTT.